These T cell receptor beta chains were read from a single sample in a study of blood T cell repertoires in COVID-19. Profiling relied on immunoSEQ multiplex PCR, and the TCRdb table lists in-frame clones only, not all of them. The data contain about 480,000 clones, roughly nine tenths of them seen just once; the ten biggest clones take up almost 2%. Material for sequencing was PBMCs or T cells enriched from blood (not recorded which). The receptors stem from a woman under 30 with acute COVID-19. CDR3s leave out the opening cysteine and the closing phenylalanine or tryptophan.

V gene	CDR3 length	CDR3 protein
TRBV2	16	ASSQTSGLAGRTDTQY
TRBV29-1	10	SVARTNYEQY
TRBV27	13	ASSLGGPSPDTQY
TRBV19	12	ASSMGISSETQY
TRBV20-1	15	SASPTFDRASSYEQY
TRBV6-4	14	ATMLQGGATNEKLF
TRBV27	12	ASSWTGDNQPQH
TRBV3-1/TRBV3-2	11	ASSQKGAYTIY
TRBV10-3	12	AISEKEGNQPQH
TRBV6-2/TRBV6-3	14	ASSATSWREKGEQY
TRBV15	16	ATSTSGEAISMNTEAF
TRBV11-2	13	ASSLQGISSTEAF
TRBV28	12	ASTRTGRYLEQY
TRBV11-2	14	ASSLVGTTNTGELF
TRBV6-6	12	ASINDRGNQPQH